This paragraph covers one TCR beta chain sequence. Its antigen is currently unknown. The PCR contained 60 Vbeta and 13 Jbeta primers. Assay: immunoSEQ multiplex PCR; the TCRdb copy retains only in-frame clones and omits some. The sample yields about 65,000 clones, of which the top ten take up less than 20%. This specimen comes from a study of cytomegalovirus exposure and HLA in healthy donors. Healthy bone marrow donors made up the donor group. Study findings and constraints: Both high specificity and high sensitivity reportedly marked the classifier's diagnosis of cytomegalovirus status. Cytomegalovirus association was listed for 164 TCR beta chains.

Sequenced input: PBMCs. This TCR came from a boy between 5 and 17 years old in good health and CMV-seronegative.

The CDR3 loop reads CASSHLGAGGTDTQYF. Here the CDR3 DNA reads TGTGCCAGCAGCCACCTAGGAGCGGGAGGGACAGATACGCAGTATTTT. V is TRBV27 and J is TRBJ2-3, with 10 bases fitting TRBD2. Per the germline V gene, CDR1 is MNHEY and CDR2 is SMNVEV (reference sequence). After removal of 6 bases from V and 3 bases from J, the junction contained 9 bases not matched to a gene. The CDR3 has 16 residues.